Listed below are T cell receptor beta chains from one sample, sequenced in a study of shared clonotypes between healthy human individuals. The repertoire was sequenced with immunoSEQ multiplex PCR; TCRdb's copy has only in-frame clones and lacks some. The table includes about 2 million clones, 85% to 95% detected once. The sample consisted of naive CD4+ T cells sorted from blood. The source is a man between 18 and 35 years old in good health. The CDR3 runs from the conserved cysteine through the conserved F or W.

j_call: TRBJ2-1
v_call: TRBV10-3
cdr3_aa: CAISESKPGAGGNEQFF

j_call: TRBJ2-7
v_call: TRBV6-1
cdr3_aa: CASNEGSPYEQYF

j_call: TRBJ1-2
v_call: TRBV4-1
cdr3_aa: CASSRNRDGDGYTF

j_call: TRBJ1-5
v_call: TRBV2
cdr3_aa: CASKQGDINQPQHF

j_call: TRBJ1-1
v_call: TRBV6-5
cdr3_aa: CASNRQGEAFF

j_call: TRBJ1-6
v_call: TRBV19
cdr3_aa: CASSPWGGSPLHF

j_call: TRBJ1-1
v_call: TRBV2
cdr3_aa: CASSPIGTGGTEAFF

j_call: TRBJ2-5
v_call: TRBV7-2
cdr3_aa: CASSLWEETQYF

j_call: TRBJ1-1
v_call: TRBV7-9
cdr3_aa: CASSLGVPNTEAFF

j_call: TRBJ2-1
v_call: TRBV7-7
cdr3_aa: CASSSVRDKVYNEQFF

j_call: TRBJ2-3
v_call: TRBV4-3
cdr3_aa: CASSQAELRSDTQYF

j_call: TRBJ2-2
v_call: TRBV6-5
cdr3_aa: CASKGRGVTGELFF

j_call: TRBJ2-1
v_call: TRBV9
cdr3_aa: CASSPRVANEQFF

j_call: TRBJ2-7
v_call: TRBV5-1
cdr3_aa: CASSEFAREQYF

j_call: TRBJ2-7
v_call: TRBV27
cdr3_aa: CASSSSSYEQYF

j_call: TRBJ2-5
v_call: TRBV7-3
cdr3_aa: CASSLPGQGQETQYF

j_call: TRBJ1-1
v_call: TRBV19
cdr3_aa: CASSIGGRGTEAFF

j_call: TRBJ1-1
v_call: TRBV29-1
cdr3_aa: CSAENRGGRIGEAFF

j_call: TRBJ1-6
v_call: TRBV5-3
cdr3_aa: CARSLEHKYNSPLHF

j_call: TRBJ2-3
v_call: TRBV7-2
cdr3_aa: CASSPTTSGHTDTQYF

j_call: TRBJ2-7
v_call: TRBV7-6
cdr3_aa: CASSTGAPTHEQYF

j_call: TRBJ2-7
v_call: TRBV2
cdr3_aa: CASHQTAYEQYF

j_call: TRBJ2-3
v_call: TRBV10-2
cdr3_aa: CASSEELATDTQYF

j_call: TRBJ2-3
v_call: TRBV25-1
cdr3_aa: CASSEEGARHTDTQYF

j_call: TRBJ1-5
v_call: TRBV5-6
cdr3_aa: CASSLVGGNQPQHF

j_call: TRBJ1-6
v_call: TRBV18
cdr3_aa: CASSPPSGQGGQTLHF

j_call: TRBJ1-2
v_call: TRBV5-4
cdr3_aa: CASSFWDRILYGYTF

j_call: TRBJ2-7
v_call: TRBV25-1
cdr3_aa: CASSAPGTSGYEQYF

j_call: TRBJ1-4
v_call: TRBV7-9
cdr3_aa: CASSLEGQWGANEKLFF

j_call: TRBJ2-7
v_call: TRBV29-1
cdr3_aa: CSAAQVSYEQYF

j_call: TRBJ2-7
v_call: TRBV5-1
cdr3_aa: CASSAGLAGVNYEQYF

j_call: TRBJ1-5
v_call: TRBV18
cdr3_aa: CASSPTESQPQHF

j_call: TRBJ2-2
v_call: TRBV7-3
cdr3_aa: CASSPAPQTPGELFF

j_call: TRBJ2-7
v_call: TRBV10-3
cdr3_aa: CAIGRDRGFAEQYF

j_call: TRBJ2-7
v_call: TRBV4-2
cdr3_aa: CASSQGLAGENYEQYF

j_call: TRBJ1-2
v_call: TRBV16
cdr3_aa: CASSQHGQGDGYTF

j_call: TRBJ1-5
v_call: TRBV4-1
cdr3_aa: CASSPELRQSNQPQHF

j_call: TRBJ2-1
v_call: TRBV13
cdr3_aa: CASSLKQINEQFF

j_call: TRBJ1-1
v_call: TRBV6-1
cdr3_aa: CASSGQVSTEAFF

j_call: TRBJ1-1
v_call: TRBV7-3
cdr3_aa: CASSTTAYTEAFF

j_call: TRBJ2-3
v_call: TRBV7-8
cdr3_aa: CASSLRPGQRLDTQYF

j_call: TRBJ1-4
v_call: TRBV10-2
cdr3_aa: CASRDGTGSEKLFF

j_call: TRBJ2-3
v_call: TRBV6-5
cdr3_aa: CASSDRGWTDTQYF

j_call: TRBJ1-5
v_call: TRBV18
cdr3_aa: CASSPFNSNQPQHF

j_call: TRBJ2-1
v_call: TRBV9
cdr3_aa: CASSVDWGAYNEQFF